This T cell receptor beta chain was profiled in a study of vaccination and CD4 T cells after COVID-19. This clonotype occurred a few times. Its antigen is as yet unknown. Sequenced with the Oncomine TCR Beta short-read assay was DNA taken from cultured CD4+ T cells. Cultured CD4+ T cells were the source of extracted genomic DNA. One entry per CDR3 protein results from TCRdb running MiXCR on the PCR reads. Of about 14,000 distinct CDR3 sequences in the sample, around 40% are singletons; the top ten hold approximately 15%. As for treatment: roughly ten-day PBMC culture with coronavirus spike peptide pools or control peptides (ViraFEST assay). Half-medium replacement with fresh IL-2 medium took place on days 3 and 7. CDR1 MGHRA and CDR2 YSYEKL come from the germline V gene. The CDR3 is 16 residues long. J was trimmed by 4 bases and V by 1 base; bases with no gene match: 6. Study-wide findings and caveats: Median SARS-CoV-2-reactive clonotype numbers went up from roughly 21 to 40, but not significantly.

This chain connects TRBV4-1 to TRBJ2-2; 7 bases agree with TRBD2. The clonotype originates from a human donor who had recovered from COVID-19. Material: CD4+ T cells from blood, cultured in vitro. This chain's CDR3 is CASSQVGGWVTGELFF. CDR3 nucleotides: TGCGCCAGCAGCCAAGTGGGGGGGTGGGTCACCGGGGAGCTGTTTTTT.